This T cell receptor (beta chain) is drawn from a study of PD-1 blockade in classical Hodgkin lymphoma. Whole-study results and caveats: Possible causes of repertoire differences, disease activity or prior therapy, remain undefined. There was a significant rise in CD4+ TCR diversity by C4D1, with no such rise for CD8+. Patients starting nivolumab less than 1 year after ASCT had lower diversity and were excluded from later analyses.

Germline-derived CDR1 and CDR2 are SGHTA and FQGNSA. This CDR3 is built from 13 residues. Trimming took 4 bases from V and 10 from J, leaving 11 bases between them. TCRdb's copy holds only in-frame clones and misses some; the assay was immunoSEQ multiplex PCR. This table holds about 97,000 clones, over 70% found once. Each patient relapsed following autologous stem cell transplantation, and prior brentuximab vedotin exposure differed. This clone has ten or more counts. The antigen remains undetermined. This chain connects TRBV7-2 to TRBJ1-6, with D possibly TRBD1 on 5 matching bases. The receptor was isolated from a human donor with classical Hodgkin lymphoma. The input for sequencing was peripheral blood mononuclear cells (PBMCs), taken at baseline. The CDR3: CASSSDTGSPLHF. DNA for the CDR3: TGTGCCAGCAGCTCGGACACGGGGTCACCCCTCCACTTT.